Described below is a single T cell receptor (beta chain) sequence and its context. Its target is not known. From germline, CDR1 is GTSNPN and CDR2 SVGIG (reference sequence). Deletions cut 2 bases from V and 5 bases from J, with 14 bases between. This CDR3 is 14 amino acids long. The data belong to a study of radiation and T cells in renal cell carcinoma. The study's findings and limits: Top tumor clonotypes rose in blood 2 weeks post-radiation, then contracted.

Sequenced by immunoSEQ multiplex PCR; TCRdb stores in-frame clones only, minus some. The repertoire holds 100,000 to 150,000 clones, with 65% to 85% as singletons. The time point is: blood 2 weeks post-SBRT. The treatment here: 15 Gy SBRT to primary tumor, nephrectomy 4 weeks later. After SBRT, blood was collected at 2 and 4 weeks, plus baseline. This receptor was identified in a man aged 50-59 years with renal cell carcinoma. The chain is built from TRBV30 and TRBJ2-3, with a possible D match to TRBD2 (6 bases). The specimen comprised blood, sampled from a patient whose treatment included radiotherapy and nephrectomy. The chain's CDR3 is CAWSSRGSGDTQYF. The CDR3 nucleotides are TGTGCCTGGAGTTCTCGGGGTAGCGGAGATACGCAGTATTTT.